This T cell receptor (beta chain) was sequenced for a study of metastatic and nonmetastatic thyroid tumors. Via MiXCR, TCRdb re-called the PCR reads. This table has 26,000 or so clones, around 16% appearing once. CDR1 is SGDLS and CDR2 is YYNGEE in the germline V gene. This CDR3 contains 14 residues. V lost 6 bases and J lost 0, with 10 bases in between. General observations from the study: Reports indicated that malignant thyroid tumors showed significantly higher TCR beta diversity than benign nodules did, in blood and tumor.

This clone was counted at least ten times. Its antigen is currently unknown. Until they underwent thyroid surgery, no patient had received any treatment. The chain is built from TRBV9 and TRBJ1-3; D call uncertain. This receptor was identified in a male donor with papillary thyroid cancer or a benign thyroid nodule (not recorded which). Some clones in this sample may be carry-over from other donors' samples. What was sequenced was blood. The CDR3 nucleotides read TGTGCCAGCAACGCCGGGCCCTCTGGAAACACCATATATTTT. It codes for CASNAGPSGNTIYF.